Included here is one TCR beta chain sequence, with context. Germline V gives CDR1 SEHNR, CDR2 FQNEAQ (reference sequence). The CDR3 extends over 14 amino acids. V was cut by 5 bases and J by 1 base, with 8 bases left in between. The data derive from a study of sequential checkpoint blockade in melanoma. Method: immunoSEQ multiplex PCR; TCRdb's copy keeps in-frame clones and lacks some. The sample includes approximately 26,000 clones, roughly four fifths of them seen just once. Treatment specified: randomized to nivolumab then ipilimumab (arm A) or the reverse (arm B). Sorted cells were live CD3+CD8+, lacking CD19 and CD56, from PBMCs.

The specimen comprised CD8+ T cells sorted from blood (inferred from file names), sampled from a patient given nivolumab and ipilimumab in sequence. The TCR originated in a human donor with melanoma. The chain carries TRBV7-9 and TRBJ1-4; D is undetermined. The CDR3 loop is CASSEPGTNEKLFF. The CDR3 DNA sequence: TGTGCCAGCAGCGAACCGGGAACTAATGAAAAACTGTTTTTT.